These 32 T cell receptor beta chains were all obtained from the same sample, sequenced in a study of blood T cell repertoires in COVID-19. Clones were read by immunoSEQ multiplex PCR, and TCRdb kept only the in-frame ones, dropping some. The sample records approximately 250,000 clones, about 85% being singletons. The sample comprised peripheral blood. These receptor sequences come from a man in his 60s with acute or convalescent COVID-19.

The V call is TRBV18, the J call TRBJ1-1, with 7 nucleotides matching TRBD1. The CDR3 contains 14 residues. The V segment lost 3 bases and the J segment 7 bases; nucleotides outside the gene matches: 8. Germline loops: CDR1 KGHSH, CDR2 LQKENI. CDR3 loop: CASSPGPGGYEAFF. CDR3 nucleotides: TGTGCCAGCTCACCTGGTCCAGGGGGTTATGAAGCTTTCTTT.

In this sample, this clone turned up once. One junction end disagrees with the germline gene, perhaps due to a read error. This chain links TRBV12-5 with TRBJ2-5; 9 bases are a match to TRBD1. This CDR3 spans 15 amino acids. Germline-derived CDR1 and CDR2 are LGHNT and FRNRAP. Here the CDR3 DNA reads TGTGCTAGTGCTTTGGGACAGGGAGAACAAGAGACCCAGTACTTC. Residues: CASALGQGEQETQYF.

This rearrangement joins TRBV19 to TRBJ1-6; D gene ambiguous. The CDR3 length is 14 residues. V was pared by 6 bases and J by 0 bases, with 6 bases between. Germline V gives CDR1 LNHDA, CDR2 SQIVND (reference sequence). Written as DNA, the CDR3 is TGTGCCAGTAGGTCGAGCTCCTATAATTCACCCCTCCACTTT. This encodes CASRSSSYNSPLHF.

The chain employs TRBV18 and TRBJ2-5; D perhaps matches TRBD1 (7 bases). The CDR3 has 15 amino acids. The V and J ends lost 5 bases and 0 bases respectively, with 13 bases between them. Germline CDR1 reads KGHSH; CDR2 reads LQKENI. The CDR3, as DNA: TGTGCCAGCTCAGCTGCGGGACAGTACCAAGAGACCCAGTACTTC. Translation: CASSAAGQYQETQYF.

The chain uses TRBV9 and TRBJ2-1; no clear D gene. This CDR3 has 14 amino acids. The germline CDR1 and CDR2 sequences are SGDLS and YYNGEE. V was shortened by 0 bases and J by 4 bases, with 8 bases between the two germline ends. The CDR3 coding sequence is TGTGCCAGCAGCGTAGCCTCGACATACAATGAGCAGTTCTTC. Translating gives CASSVASTYNEQFF.

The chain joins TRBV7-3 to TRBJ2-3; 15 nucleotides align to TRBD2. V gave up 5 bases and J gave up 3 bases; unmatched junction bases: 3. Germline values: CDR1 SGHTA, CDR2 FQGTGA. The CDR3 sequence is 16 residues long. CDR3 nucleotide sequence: TGTGCCAGCAGCATAGGGACTAGCGGGAGGACAGATACGCAGTATTTT. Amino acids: CASSIGTSGRTDTQYF.

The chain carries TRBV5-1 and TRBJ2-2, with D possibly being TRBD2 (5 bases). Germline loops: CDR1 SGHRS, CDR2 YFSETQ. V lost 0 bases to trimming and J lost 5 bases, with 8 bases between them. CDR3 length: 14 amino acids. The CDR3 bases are TGCGCCAGCAGCTTGGGGACGGGAACCGGGGAGCTGTTTTTT. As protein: CASSLGTGTGELFF.

In nucleotides, the CDR3 is TGTGCCAGCACAGGCGGGGGAAGGAATGAGCAGTTCTTC. Translation gives CASTGGGRNEQFF. The rearrangement links TRBV6-5 to TRBJ2-1; 7 positions match TRBD2. The CDR3 is 13 residues long. Germline CDR1 is MNHEY and CDR2 is SVGAGI. J gave up 7 bases and V 7 bases, and 7 bases lay outside the gene matches.

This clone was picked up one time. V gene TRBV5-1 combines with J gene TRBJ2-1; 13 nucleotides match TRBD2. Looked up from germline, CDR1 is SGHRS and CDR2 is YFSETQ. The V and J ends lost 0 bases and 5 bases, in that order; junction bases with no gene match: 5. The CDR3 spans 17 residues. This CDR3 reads CASSLAGTSGADNEQFF. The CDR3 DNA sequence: TGCGCCAGCAGCTTGGCGGGGACTAGCGGGGCGGACAATGAGCAGTTCTTC.

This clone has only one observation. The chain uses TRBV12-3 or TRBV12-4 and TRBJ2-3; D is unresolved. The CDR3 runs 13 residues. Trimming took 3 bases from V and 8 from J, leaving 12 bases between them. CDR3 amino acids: CASSFIQEGTQYF. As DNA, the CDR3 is TGTGCCAGCAGTTTTATTCAGGAAGGTACGCAGTATTTT.

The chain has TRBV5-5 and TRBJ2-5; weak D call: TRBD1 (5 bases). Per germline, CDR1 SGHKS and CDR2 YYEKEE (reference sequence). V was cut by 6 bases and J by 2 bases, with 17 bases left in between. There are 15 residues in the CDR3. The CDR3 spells CASTAHSGPQETQYF. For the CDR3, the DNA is TGTGCCAGCACCGCACACTCAGGGCCGCAAGAGACCCAGTACTTC.

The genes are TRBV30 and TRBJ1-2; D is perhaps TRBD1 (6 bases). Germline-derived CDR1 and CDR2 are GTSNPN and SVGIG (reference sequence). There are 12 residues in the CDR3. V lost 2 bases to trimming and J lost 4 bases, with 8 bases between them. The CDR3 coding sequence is TGTGCCTGGAGTTCGGACAGCTATGGCTACACCTTC. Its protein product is CAWSSDSYGYTF.

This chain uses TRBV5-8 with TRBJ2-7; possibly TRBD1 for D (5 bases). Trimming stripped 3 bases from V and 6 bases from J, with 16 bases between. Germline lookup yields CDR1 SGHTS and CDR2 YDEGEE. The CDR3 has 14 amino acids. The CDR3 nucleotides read TGTGCCAGCAGCTCTCCTCTTCAGGGTCTCGAGCAGTACTTC. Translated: CASSSPLQGLEQYF.

Here the CDR3 reads CASSQNPGQGEETQYF. The CDR3 region has the DNA TGTGCCAGCAGCCAGAACCCGGGACAGGGGGAAGAGACCCAGTACTTC. The gene calls are TRBV3-1 (or the pseudogene TRBV3-2) and TRBJ2-5, with 11 positions matching TRBD1. The ends lost 3 bases at V and 3 bases at J; junction bases unmatched: 6. Germline lookup yields CDR1 LGHDT and CDR2 YNNKEL (reference sequence). This CDR3 region has 16 residues.

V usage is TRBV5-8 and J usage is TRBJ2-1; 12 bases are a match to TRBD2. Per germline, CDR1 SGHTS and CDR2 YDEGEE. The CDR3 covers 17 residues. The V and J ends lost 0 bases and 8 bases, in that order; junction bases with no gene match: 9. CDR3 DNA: TGTGCCAGCAGCTTGGCCCCTAGCGGGGGGGCCTGGTATGAGCAGTTCTTC. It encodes CASSLAPSGGAWYEQFF.

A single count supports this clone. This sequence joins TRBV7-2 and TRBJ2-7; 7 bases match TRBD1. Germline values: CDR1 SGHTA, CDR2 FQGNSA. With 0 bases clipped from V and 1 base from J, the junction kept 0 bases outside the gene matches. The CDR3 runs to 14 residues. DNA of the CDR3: TGTGCCAGCAGCTTAGCGACAGGGTCCTACGAGCAGTACTTC. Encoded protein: CASSLATGSYEQYF.

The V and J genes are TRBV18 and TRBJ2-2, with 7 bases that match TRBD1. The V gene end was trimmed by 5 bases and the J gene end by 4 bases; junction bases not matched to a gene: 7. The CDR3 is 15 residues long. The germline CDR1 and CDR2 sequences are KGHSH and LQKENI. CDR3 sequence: CASSRGQETTGELFF. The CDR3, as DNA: TGTGCCAGCTCAAGAGGACAGGAGACCACCGGGGAGCTGTTTTTT.

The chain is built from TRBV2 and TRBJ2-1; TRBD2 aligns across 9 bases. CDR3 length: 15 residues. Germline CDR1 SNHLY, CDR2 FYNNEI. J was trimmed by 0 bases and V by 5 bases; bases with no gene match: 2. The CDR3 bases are TGTGCCAGCAGTCGTAGCGGGAGCTCCTACAATGAGCAGTTCTTC. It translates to CASSRSGSSYNEQFF.

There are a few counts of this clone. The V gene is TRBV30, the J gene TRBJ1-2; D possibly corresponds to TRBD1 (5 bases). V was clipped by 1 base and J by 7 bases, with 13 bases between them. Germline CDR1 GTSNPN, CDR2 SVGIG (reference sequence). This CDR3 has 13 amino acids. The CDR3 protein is CAWSASLGAGYTF. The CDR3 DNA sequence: TGTGCCTGGAGTGCCTCTCTAGGGGCTGGCTACACCTTC.

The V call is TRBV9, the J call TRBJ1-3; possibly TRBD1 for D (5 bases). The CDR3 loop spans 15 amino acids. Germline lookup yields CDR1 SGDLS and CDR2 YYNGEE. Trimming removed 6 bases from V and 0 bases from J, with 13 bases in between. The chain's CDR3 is CASTPGQLSGNTIYF. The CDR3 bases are TGTGCCAGCACGCCAGGGCAACTCTCTGGAAACACCATATATTTT.

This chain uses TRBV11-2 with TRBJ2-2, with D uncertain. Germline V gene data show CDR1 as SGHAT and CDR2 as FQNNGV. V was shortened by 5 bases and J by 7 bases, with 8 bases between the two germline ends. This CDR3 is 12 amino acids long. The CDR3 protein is CASSPGFGELFF. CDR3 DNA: TGTGCCAGCAGCCCAGGTTTCGGGGAGCTGTTTTTT.

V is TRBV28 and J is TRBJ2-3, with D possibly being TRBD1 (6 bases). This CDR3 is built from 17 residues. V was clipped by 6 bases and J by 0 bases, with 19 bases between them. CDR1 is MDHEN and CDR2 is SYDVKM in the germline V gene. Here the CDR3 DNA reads TGTGCCAGCAGGGGGGCTAGTTGGGATACTAGCACAGATACGCAGTATTTT. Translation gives CASRGASWDTSTDTQYF.

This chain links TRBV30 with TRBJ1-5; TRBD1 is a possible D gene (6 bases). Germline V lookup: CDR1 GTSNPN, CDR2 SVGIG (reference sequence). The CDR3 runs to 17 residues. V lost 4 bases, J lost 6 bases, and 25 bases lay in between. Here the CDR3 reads CAWTRPGTPGGGQPQHF. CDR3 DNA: TGTGCCTGGACCCGGCCCGGGACACCGGGGGGGGGTCAGCCCCAGCATTTT.

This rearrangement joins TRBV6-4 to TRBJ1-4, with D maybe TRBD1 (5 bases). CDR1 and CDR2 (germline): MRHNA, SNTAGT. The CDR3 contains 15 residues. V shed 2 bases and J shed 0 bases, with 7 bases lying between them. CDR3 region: CASSDLQATNEKLFF. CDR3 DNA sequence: TGTGCCAGCAGTGACCTACAGGCAACTAATGAAAAACTGTTTTTT.

CDR3 DNA: TGTGCCAGCAGCTTAGGGACAGGGTGGACAGATACGCAGTATTTT. Translation gives CASSLGTGWTDTQYF. The chain joins TRBV7-2 to TRBJ2-3, with 8 bases that match TRBD1. CDR1 is SGHTA and CDR2 is FQGNSA in the germline V gene. V was pared by 1 base and J by 3 bases, with 3 bases of the junction left unmatched. The CDR3 length is 15 residues. The variable domain in full, with the rest retrieved from reference TRBV7-2 and TRBJ2-3, is GAGVSQSPSNKVTEKGKDVELRCDPISGHTALYWYRQSLGQGLEFLIYFQGNSAPDKSGLPSDRFSAERTGGSVSTLTIQRTQQEDSAVYLCASSLGTGWTDTQYFGPGTRLTVL.

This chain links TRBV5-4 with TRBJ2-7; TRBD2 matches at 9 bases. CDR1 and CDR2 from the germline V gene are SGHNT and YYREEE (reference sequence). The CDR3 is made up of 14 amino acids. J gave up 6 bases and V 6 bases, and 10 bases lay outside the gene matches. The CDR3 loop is CASTGAGGPTEQYF. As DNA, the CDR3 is TGTGCCAGCACAGGGGCGGGAGGGCCCACCGAGCAGTACTTC.

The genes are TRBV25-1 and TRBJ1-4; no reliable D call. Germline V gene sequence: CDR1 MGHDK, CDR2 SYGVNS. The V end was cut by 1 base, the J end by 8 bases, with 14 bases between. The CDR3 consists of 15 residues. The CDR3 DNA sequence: TGTGCCAGCAGTGAATCGAGGCCTTCTCTCGAAAAACTGTTTTTT. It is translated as CASSESRPSLEKLFF.

Written as DNA, the CDR3 is TGCAGCGTCCCCGACAGGGCAGATACGCAGTATTTT. Translated: CSVPDRADTQYF. This chain uses TRBV29-1 with TRBJ2-3, with TRBD1 matching over 7 bases. The CDR3 extends over 12 amino acids. CDR1 and CDR2 from the germline V gene are SQVTM and ANQGSEA. J gave up 4 bases and V 6 bases, and 4 bases lay outside the gene matches.

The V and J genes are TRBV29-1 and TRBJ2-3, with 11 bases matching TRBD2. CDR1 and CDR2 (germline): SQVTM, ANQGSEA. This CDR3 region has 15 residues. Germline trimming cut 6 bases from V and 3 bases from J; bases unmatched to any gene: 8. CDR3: CSVRRASGGTDTQYF. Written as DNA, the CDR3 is TGCAGCGTCCGAAGGGCTAGCGGGGGGACAGATACGCAGTATTTT.

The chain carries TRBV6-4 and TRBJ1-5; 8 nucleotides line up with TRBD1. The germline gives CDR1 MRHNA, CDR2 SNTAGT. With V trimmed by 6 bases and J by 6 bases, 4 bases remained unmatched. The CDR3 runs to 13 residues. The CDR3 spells CASSPDRGQPQHF. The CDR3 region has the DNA TGTGCCAGCAGCCCAGACAGGGGTCAGCCCCAGCATTTT.

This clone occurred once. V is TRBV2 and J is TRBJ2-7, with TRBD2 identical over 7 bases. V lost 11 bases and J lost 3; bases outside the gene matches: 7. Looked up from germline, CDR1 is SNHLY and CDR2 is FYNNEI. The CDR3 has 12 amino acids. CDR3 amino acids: CAAREEGYEQYF. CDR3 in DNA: TGTGCCGCCCGGGAGGAGGGCTACGAGCAGTACTTC.

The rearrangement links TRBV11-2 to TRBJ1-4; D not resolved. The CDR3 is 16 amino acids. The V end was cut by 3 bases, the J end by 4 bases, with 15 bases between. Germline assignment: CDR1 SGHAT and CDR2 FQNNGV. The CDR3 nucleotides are TGTGCCAGCAGCTTGTTCCCCGTCTACTATAATGAAAAACTGTTTTTT. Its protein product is CASSLFPVYYNEKLFF. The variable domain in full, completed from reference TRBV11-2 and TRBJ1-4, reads EAGVAQSPRYKIIEKRQSVAFWCNPISGHATLYWYQQILGQGPKLLIQFQNNGVVDDSQLPKDRFSAERLKGVDSTLKIQPAKLEDSAVYLCASSLFPVYYNEKLFFGSGTQLSVL.